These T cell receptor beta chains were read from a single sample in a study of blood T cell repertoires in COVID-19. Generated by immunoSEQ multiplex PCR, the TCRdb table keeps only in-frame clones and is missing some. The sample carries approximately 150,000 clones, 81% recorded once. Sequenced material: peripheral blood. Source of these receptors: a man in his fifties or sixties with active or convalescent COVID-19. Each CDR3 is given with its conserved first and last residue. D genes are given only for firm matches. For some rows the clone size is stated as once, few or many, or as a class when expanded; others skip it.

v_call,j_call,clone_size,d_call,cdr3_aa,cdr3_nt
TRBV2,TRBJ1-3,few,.,CASLLNEAGSGNTIYF,TGTGCCAGCTTATTAAACGAGGCGGGGTCTGGAAACACCATATATTTT
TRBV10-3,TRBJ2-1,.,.,CATRDSSYNEQFF,TGTGCCACCCGAGACAGCTCCTACAATGAGCAGTTCTTC
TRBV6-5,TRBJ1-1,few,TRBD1,CASSYNPGGLEAFF,TGTGCCAGCAGTTACAATCCAGGGGGTCTTGAAGCTTTCTTT
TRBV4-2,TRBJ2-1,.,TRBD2,CASSPIEGSGGYNEQFF,TGTGCCAGCAGCCCGATTGAGGGTAGCGGGGGGTACAATGAGCAGTTCTTC
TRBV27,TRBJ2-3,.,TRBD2,CASSLAGVADTQYF,TGTGCCAGCAGTTTAGCGGGAGTAGCAGATACGCAGTATTTT
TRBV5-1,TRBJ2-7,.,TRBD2,CASSLRWGREGYEQYF,TGCGCCAGCAGCCTCCGTTGGGGGCGGGAGGGCTACGAGCAGTACTTC
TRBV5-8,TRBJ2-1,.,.,CASSLGQGGYNEQFF,TGTGCCAGCAGCTTGGGGCAGGGGGGTTACAATGAGCAGTTCTTC
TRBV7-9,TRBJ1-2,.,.,CASSPGSVSYTF,TGTGCCAGCAGCCCCGGGTCAGTAAGCTACACCTTC
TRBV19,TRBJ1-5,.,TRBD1,CASSISRGYQPQHF,TGTGCCAGTAGTATTAGCAGGGGGTATCAGCCCCAGCATTTT
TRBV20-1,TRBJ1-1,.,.,CSARRTEAFF,TGCAGTGCTAGGAGGACAGAGGCTTTCTTT
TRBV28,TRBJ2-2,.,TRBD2,CATTWGGLDTGELFF,TGTGCCACCACCTGGGGGGGGTTAGACACCGGGGAGCTGTTTTTT
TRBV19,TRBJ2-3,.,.,CASRRQGRGSTDTQYF,TGTGCCAGTAGAAGGCAGGGGAGGGGTAGCACAGATACGCAGTATTTT
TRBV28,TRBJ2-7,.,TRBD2,CASSLAGGPREQYF,TGTGCCAGCAGTTTAGCGGGAGGGCCGAGGGAGCAGTACTTC
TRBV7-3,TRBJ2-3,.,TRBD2,CASSSWASGGSTDTQYF,TGTGCCAGCAGCTCCTGGGCTAGCGGGGGGAGCACAGATACGCAGTATTTT
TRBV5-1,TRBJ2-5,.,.,CASRGEEAEETQYF,TGCGCCAGCAGGGGGGAGGAGGCGGAAGAGACCCAGTACTTC
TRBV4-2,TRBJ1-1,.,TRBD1,CASSHLVDTGGFGTEAFF,TGTGCCAGCAGCCACCTAGTAGACACAGGGGGCTTCGGCACTGAAGCTTTCTTT
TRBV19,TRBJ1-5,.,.,CASTPGSPRPQHF,TGTGCCAGTACCCCCGGGTCCCCGCGACCCCAGCATTTT
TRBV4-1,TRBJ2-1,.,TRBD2,CASSHGPSGYNEQFF,TGCGCCAGCAGCCACGGGCCTAGCGGGTACAATGAGCAGTTCTTC
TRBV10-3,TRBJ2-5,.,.,CAISVKTGQETQYF,TGTGCCATCAGTGTTAAGACGGGCCAAGAGACCCAGTACTTC
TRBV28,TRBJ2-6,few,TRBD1,CASTRGGAFGANVLTF,TGTGCCAGCACCCGAGGGGGCGCTTTTGGGGCCAACGTCCTGACTTTC
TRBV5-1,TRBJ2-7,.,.,CASSVWTAEGYEQYF,TGCGCCAGCAGCGTTTGGACAGCCGAAGGCTACGAGCAGTACTTC
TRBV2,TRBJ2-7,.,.,CASSEGQGQLYEQYF,TGTGCCAGCAGTGAAGGTCAGGGCCAACTTTACGAGCAGTACTTC
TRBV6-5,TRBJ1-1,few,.,CASTHGGGTEAFF,TGTGCCAGCACCCATGGGGGGGGGACTGAAGCTTTCTTT
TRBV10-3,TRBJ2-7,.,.,CAAGGGSYEQYF,TGTGCCGCCGGGGGTGGGTCCTACGAGCAGTACTTC
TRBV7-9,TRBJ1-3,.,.,CASSLVRGSTSSAGNTIYF,TGTGCCAGCAGCTTAGTGAGGGGGTCTACGTCCTCAGCTGGAAACACCATATATTTT
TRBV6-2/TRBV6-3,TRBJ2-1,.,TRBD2,CASSYPSGSLDNEQFF,TGTGCCAGCAGTTACCCTAGCGGGAGTCTAGACAATGAGCAGTTCTTC
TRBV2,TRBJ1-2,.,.,CASRVQARYGYTF,TGTGCCAGCCGAGTCCAAGCGAGATATGGCTACACCTTC
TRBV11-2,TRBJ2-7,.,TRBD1,CASSPGQLYEQYF,TGTGCCAGCAGTCCGGGACAGCTCTACGAGCAGTACTTC
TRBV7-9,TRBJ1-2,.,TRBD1,CASTLSDRDITSGYYGYTF,TGTGCCAGCACCTTATCGGACAGGGATATCACGTCCGGGTACTATGGCTACACCTTC
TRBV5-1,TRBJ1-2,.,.,CASQAEGSYGYTF,TGCGCCAGCCAGGCGGAGGGCTCCTATGGCTACACCTTC
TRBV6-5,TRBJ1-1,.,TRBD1,CATEDRVGLNTEAFF,TGTGCCACCGAAGACAGGGTGGGCCTGAACACTGAAGCTTTCTTT
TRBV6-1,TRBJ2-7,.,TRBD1,CASSDTGTATYEQYF,TGTGCCAGCAGTGACACCGGGACAGCTACCTACGAGCAGTACTTC
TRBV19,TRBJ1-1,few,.,CASKTGNTEAFF,TGTGCCAGCAAGACAGGGAACACTGAAGCTTTCTTT
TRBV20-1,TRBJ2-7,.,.,CSASVGGAYEQYF,TGCAGTGCTAGTGTGGGAGGCGCCTACGAGCAGTACTTC
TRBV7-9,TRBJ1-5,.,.,CASSLDGASNQPQHF,TGTGCCAGCAGCTTAGACGGTGCTAGCAATCAGCCCCAGCATTTT
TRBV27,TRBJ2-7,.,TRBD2,CASSSPGLAGALGGQYF,TGTGCCAGCAGTTCCCCCGGGCTAGCGGGGGCCCTCGGGGGGCAGTACTTC
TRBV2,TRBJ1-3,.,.,CASSVGAGSTSSGNTIYF,TGTGCCAGCAGTGTCGGAGCCGGCAGCACGTCCTCTGGAAACACCATATATTTT
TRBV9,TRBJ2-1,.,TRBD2,CASSGSLAGPTYNEQFF,TGTGCCAGCAGCGGGAGTCTAGCGGGCCCCACCTACAATGAGCAGTTCTTC
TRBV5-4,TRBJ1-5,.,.,CASSLGFEENQPQHF,TGTGCCAGCAGCTTGGGTTTCGAGGAAAATCAGCCCCAGCATTTT
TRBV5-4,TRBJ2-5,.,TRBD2,CASSPGLAVQETQYF,TGTGCCAGCAGCCCCGGACTAGCGGTTCAAGAGACCCAGTACTTC
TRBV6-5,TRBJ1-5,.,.,CASMSRKNQPQHF,TGTGCCAGCATGTCCAGGAAAAATCAGCCCCAGCATTTT
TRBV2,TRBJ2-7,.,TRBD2,CASSEGTSGRAGYEQYF,TGTGCCAGCAGTGAAGGGACTAGCGGGAGGGCCGGCTACGAGCAGTACTTC
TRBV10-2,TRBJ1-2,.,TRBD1,CASSPGQGARSYGYTF,TGCGCCAGCAGTCCGGGACAGGGGGCGCGTAGCTATGGCTACACCTTC
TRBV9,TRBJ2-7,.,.,CASSPSRGDYEQYF,TGTGCCAGCAGCCCCAGTCGGGGAGACTACGAGCAGTACTTC
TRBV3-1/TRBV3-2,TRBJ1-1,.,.,CASSQAQGSTEAFF,TGTGCCAGCAGCCAAGCTCAGGGAAGCACTGAAGCTTTCTTT